The next 30 T cell receptor beta chains were all read from a single sample in a study of OX40 agonist ivuxolimab in advanced cancers. Libraries were built with the immunoSEQ multiplex PCR assay. The table was pulled from immuneACCESS by TCRdb, which kept in-frame rearrangements only. Such tables lose some clones; where checked, under half of the loss comes from unresolved V genes, and the rest has no known cause. The sample table contains more than 25,000 clones; only one count was recorded for 85% to 90% of them. The ten largest clonotypes hold 15% to 25% of the sample. Material: CD4+ or CD8+ T cells sorted from blood, obtained in a trial of the OX40 agonist ivuxolimab. The origin of the receptors is an adult with an advanced solid tumor such as melanoma, head and neck, liver or kidney cancer.

This clone came up a few times. The chain recombines TRBV2 with TRBJ1-3; no firm D call. The V end lost 1 base, the J end lost 0 bases, and 13 bases lay between the germline ends. Germline CDR1 and CDR2: SNHLY and FYNNEI. The CDR3 runs to 17 residues. This chain's CDR3 is CASSEGTFGTSGNTIYF. In DNA form, the CDR3 reads TGTGCCAGCAGTGAAGGGACTTTCGGAACCTCTGGAAACACCATATATTTT.

This chain joins TRBV11-2 and TRBJ1-1, with TRBD1 as a possible D gene (5 bases). V gave up 5 bases and J gave up 4 bases, with 11 bases separating them. This CDR3 has 13 amino acids. Germline values: CDR1 SGHAT, CDR2 FQNNGV. CDR3 nucleotides: TGTGCCAGCAGCGTAACCAGGGTCACTGAAGCTTTCTTT. It encodes CASSVTRVTEAFF. The full variable domain, with the rest looked up from reference TRBV11-2 and TRBJ1-1, is EAGVAQSPRYKIIEKRQSVAFWCNPISGHATLYWYQQILGQGPKLLIQFQNNGVVDDSQLPKDRFSAERLKGVDSTLKIQPAKLEDSAVYLCASSVTRVTEAFFGQGTRLTVV.

The chain links TRBV9 to TRBJ1-2, with D tentatively TRBD1 (6 bases). Per the germline V gene, CDR1 is SGDLS and CDR2 is YYNGEE. The CDR3 runs to 17 residues. The germline V and J ends were trimmed by 0 bases and 5 bases, with 20 bases remaining between them. Here the CDR3 reads CASSVGRRGTHTYGYTF. CDR3 DNA: TGTGCCAGCAGCGTAGGGAGAAGAGGGACACACACTTATGGCTACACCTTC.

The chain recombines TRBV4-2 with TRBJ1-2; D might be TRBD1 (5 bases). The CDR3 totals 17 residues. CDR1 and CDR2 (germline): LGHNA, YNFKEQ. Trimming stripped 0 bases from V and 0 bases from J, with 14 bases between. DNA of the CDR3: TGTGCCAGCAGCCAAGAGGCAGGGAGAGGAGCTAACTATGGCTACACCTTC. Protein: CASSQEAGRGANYGYTF.

This clone was seen once. The rearrangement uses TRBV28 and TRBJ1-5, with 9 positions matching TRBD1. Trimming cost V 2 bases and J 5 bases; bases outside gene matches: 1. This CDR3 is 14 amino acids long. Germline V gene lookup returns CDR1 MDHEN and CDR2 SYDVKM. In DNA form, the CDR3 reads TGTGCCAGCAGTTTAGGGACAGGGTATCAGCCCCAGCATTTT. Translation: CASSLGTGYQPQHF.

The chain couples TRBV29-1 to TRBJ2-7; tentatively, D is TRBD1 (6 bases). The V gene's germline CDR1 is SQVTM and CDR2 ANQGSEA. V was cut by 2 bases and J by 5 bases, with 10 bases left in between. The CDR3 is made up of 12 amino acids. The CDR3 loop is CSVESDSHEQYF. As DNA, the CDR3 is TGCAGCGTTGAATCGGACAGCCACGAGCAGTACTTC.

The chain uses TRBV4-1 and TRBJ1-5, with 10 bases aligning to TRBD1. J gave up 11 bases and V 4 bases, and 14 bases lay outside the gene matches. Germline assignment: CDR1 MGHRA and CDR2 YSYEKL. The CDR3 length is 16 residues. This chain's CDR3 is CASSPHLDRGRSAQHF. CDR3 coding DNA: TGCGCCAGCAGCCCACATCTGGACAGGGGGAGGTCAGCCCAGCATTTT.

The V and J genes are TRBV28 and TRBJ1-3; the match to TRBD1 covers 8 bases. CDR1 and CDR2 (germline): MDHEN, SYDVKM. The V gene end was trimmed by 3 bases and the J gene end by 3 bases; junction bases not matched to a gene: 10. The length of the CDR3 is 17 residues. The CDR3 region is CASSFLVDRGDGNTIYF. The CDR3 nucleotides read TGTGCCAGCAGTTTCTTGGTTGACAGGGGTGATGGAAACACCATATATTTT.

The J gene is TRBJ1-5, the V gene TRBV7-9, with no clear D. The germline V gene has CDR1 SEHNR and CDR2 FQNEAQ (reference sequence). CDR3 length: 16 residues. Trimming took off 4 bases at V and 4 bases at J, with 17 bases between the two ends. The CDR3 region is CASSSSETLANQPQHF. The CDR3 bases are TGTGCCAGCAGCTCCTCCGAAACCCTTGCTAATCAGCCCCAGCATTTT. The complete variable domain, with remaining parts taken from reference TRBV7-9 and TRBJ1-5, reads DTGVSQNPRHKITKRGQNVTFRCDPISEHNRLYWYRQTLGQGPEFLTYFQNEAQLEKSRLLSDRFSAERPKGSFSTLEIQRTEQGDSAMYLCASSSSETLANQPQHFGDGTRLSIL.

The rearrangement uses TRBV6-6 and TRBJ2-7; D remains ambiguous. Germline V gene lookup returns CDR1 MNHNY and CDR2 SVGAGI (reference sequence). Trimming left V 4 bases short and J 4 bases short, with 14 bases between. The CDR3 contains 14 residues. The CDR3 loop reads CASSSFGSVYEQYF. CDR3 coding DNA: TGTGCCAGCAGTTCTTTCGGGTCAGTTTACGAGCAGTACTTC.

The rearrangement links TRBV10-1 to TRBJ2-2; 8 nucleotides line up with TRBD1. V gave up 8 bases and J gave up 4 bases; unmatched junction bases: 9. Looked up from germline, CDR1 is WNHNN and CDR2 is SYGVQD (reference sequence). This CDR3 comprises 15 residues. As DNA, the CDR3 is TGCGCCAGCCATCATCAGGACAGGGCCACCGGGGAGCTGTTTTTT. This sequence encodes CASHHQDRATGELFF.

V is TRBV28 and J is TRBJ2-7, with TRBD1 identical over 10 bases. V was pared by 6 bases and J by 6 bases, with 8 bases of the junction left unmatched. This CDR3 is 14 amino acids long. Germline V gives CDR1 MDHEN, CDR2 SYDVKM. This CDR3 is CASRSGQGLGEQYF. The CDR3 DNA follows: TGTGCCAGCAGATCGGGACAGGGGTTAGGCGAGCAGTACTTC.

The chain carries TRBV7-2 and TRBJ2-5; TRBD2 aligns across 7 bases. Germline V gene data show CDR1 as SGHTA and CDR2 as FQGNSA. The length of the CDR3 is 15 residues. After removal of 3 bases from V and 2 bases from J, the junction contained 6 bases not matched to a gene. CDR3 sequence: CASSLLGTIQETQYF. The CDR3 region has the DNA TGTGCCAGCAGCTTGCTCGGGACTATTCAAGAGACCCAGTACTTC.

As concerns this clone: The sample has other DNA sequences that encode this CDR3 too. This chain uses TRBV6-1 with TRBJ1-2, with 8 bases aligning to TRBD1. This CDR3 is built from 15 residues. Per the germline V gene, CDR1 is MNHNS and CDR2 is SASEGT. The trim removed 6 bases at V and 1 base at J, leaving 7 bases unmatched. CDR3 nucleotides: TGTGCCAGCAGGATAGGACAGGGAGTTAACTATGGCTACACCTTC. The encoded protein is CASRIGQGVNYGYTF.

V is TRBV5-6 and J is TRBJ2-3; a weak D match, TRBD1 (5 bases). Trimming took 0 bases from V and 10 from J, leaving 6 bases between them. Germline CDR1 SGHDT, CDR2 YYEEEE. The length of the CDR3 is 11 residues. CDR3 sequence: CASSLGGAQYF. DNA for the CDR3: TGTGCCAGCAGCTTGGGGGGCGCGCAGTATTTT. The variable domain in full, with the rest retrieved from reference TRBV5-6 and TRBJ2-3, is DAGVTQSPTHLIKTRGQQVTLRCSPKSGHDTVSWYQQALGQGPQFIFQYYEEEERQRGNFPDRFSGHQFPNYSSELNVNALLLGDSALYLCASSLGGAQYFGPGTRLTVL.

The chain links TRBV19 to TRBJ1-1, with D maybe TRBD1 (5 bases). Germline loops: CDR1 LNHDA, CDR2 SQIVND (reference sequence). This CDR3 spans 13 amino acids. The germline V and J ends were trimmed by 1 base and 7 bases, with 10 bases remaining between them. CDR3 residues: CASSIVQGSEAFF. The CDR3 nucleotides are TGTGCCAGTAGTATAGTTCAGGGTAGTGAAGCTTTCTTT.

This chain connects TRBV9 to TRBJ1-1; 9 nucleotides match TRBD1. This CDR3 has 14 residues. Germline trimming cut 2 bases from V and 4 bases from J; bases unmatched to any gene: 3. Germline loops: CDR1 SGDLS, CDR2 YYNGEE. CDR3 loop: CASSVGQGGTEAFF. CDR3 DNA sequence: TGTGCCAGCAGCGTGGGACAGGGAGGCACTGAAGCTTTCTTT.

The V call is TRBV28, the J call TRBJ1-2; no clear D. Between the trimmed V and J ends, which lost 4 bases and 8 bases, there was a span of 8 bases. CDR3 length equals 11 residues. Germline values: CDR1 MDHEN, CDR2 SYDVKM. The CDR3 nucleotides are TGTGCCAGCAGTTCCGCTATGGGCTACACCTTC. Protein: CASSSAMGYTF.

This chain connects TRBV2 to TRBJ2-5, with TRBD2 matching over 7 bases. There are 12 residues in the CDR3. Per germline, CDR1 SNHLY and CDR2 FYNNEI. The V and J ends lost 8 bases and 5 bases, in that order; junction bases with no gene match: 5. In nucleotides, the CDR3 is TGTGCCAGCTACGGCGGGGGTGAGACCCAGTACTTC. Amino acid sequence: CASYGGGETQYF. Complete variable domain (other parts from reference TRBV2 and TRBJ2-5): EPEVTQTPSHQVTQMGQEVILRCVPISNHLYFYWYRQILGQKVEFLVSFYNNEISEKSEIFDDQFSVERPDGSNFTLKIRSTKLEDSAMYFCASYGGGETQYFGPGTRLLVL.

This rearrangement joins TRBV28 to TRBJ1-5; 9 bases fit TRBD1. The length of the CDR3 is 19 residues. J was trimmed by 0 bases and V by 9 bases; bases with no gene match: 18. In germline, CDR1 is MDHEN, CDR2 SYDVKM. Written as DNA, the CDR3 is TGTGCCAGTTGCCCCAGGGGACAGGGACCTACCAATAGCAATCAGCCCCAGCATTTT. Translated, it gives CASCPRGQGPTNSNQPQHF.

V and J are TRBV6-5 and TRBJ2-2, with 9 nucleotides matching TRBD2. Germline V gene data show CDR1 as MNHEY and CDR2 as SVGAGI. This CDR3 has 16 residues. With 2 bases clipped from V and 7 bases from J, the junction kept 8 bases outside the gene matches. Here the CDR3 reads CASSYRLAGYGGELFF. The CDR3 DNA follows: TGTGCCAGCAGTTACAGGCTAGCGGGGTACGGCGGGGAGCTGTTTTTT.

The genes are TRBV10-3 and TRBJ1-2, with 10 bases identical to TRBD1. Looked up from germline, CDR1 is ENHRY and CDR2 is SYGVKD. V lost 5 bases to trimming and J lost 8 bases; unmatched junction nucleotides: 8. This CDR3 is 14 amino acids long. Written as DNA, the CDR3 is TGTGCCATCAGTCCGGGACAGGGGACGAGGGGCTACACCTTC. Translation: CAISPGQGTRGYTF.

The chain carries TRBV5-6 and TRBJ2-7; TRBD1 agrees at 7 bases. This CDR3 has 14 amino acids. The V gene's germline CDR1 is SGHDT and CDR2 YYEEEE. The ends lost 7 bases at V and 0 bases at J; junction bases unmatched: 7. The CDR3 protein is CASFTTGFSYEQYF. For the CDR3, the DNA is TGTGCCAGCTTCACGACAGGGTTCTCCTACGAGCAGTACTTC.

The CDR3 sequence is CASSLTGQWVPYGYTF. The CDR3 DNA reads TGTGCCAGCAGTTTAACCGGACAGTGGGTTCCCTATGGCTACACCTTC. This chain joins TRBV28 and TRBJ1-2, with D tentatively TRBD1 (6 bases). Trimming took off 2 bases at V and 4 bases at J, with 17 bases between the two ends. CDR3 length: 16 amino acids. CDR1 and CDR2 from the germline V gene are MDHEN and SYDVKM.

The CDR3 sequence is CASSGLQGGMDGYTF. The CDR3 coding sequence is TGTGCCAGCAGTGGCTTACAGGGAGGCATGGATGGCTACACCTTC. The chain links TRBV6-6 to TRBJ1-2; a weak D match, TRBD1 (6 bases). This CDR3 is 15 amino acids long. CDR1 is MNHNY and CDR2 is SVGAGI in the germline V gene (reference sequence). Trimming left V 5 bases short and J 6 bases short, with 19 bases between.

A note on this clone: Germline is not matched at one junction end, which may reflect a read error. The CDR3 DNA sequence: TGTGCCAGCAGTTTCGGGACTAGCAGAGATACGCAGTATTTT. As protein: CASSFGTSRDTQYF. This chain uses TRBV27 with TRBJ2-3; 9 bases match TRBD2. The CDR3 extends over 14 amino acids. The germline gives CDR1 MNHEY, CDR2 SMNVEV (reference sequence).

This clone was counted a single time. The chain is built from TRBV5-1 and TRBJ2-1; unclear D gene. Germline assignment: CDR1 SGHRS and CDR2 YFSETQ. V gave up 4 bases and J gave up 4 bases, with 6 bases separating them. This CDR3 has 12 residues. The CDR3 region has the DNA TGCGCCAGCAGCACCATTTACAATGAGCAGTTCTTC. The encoded protein is CASSTIYNEQFF.

This chain connects TRBV27 to TRBJ1-2; a possible D gene is TRBD1 (5 bases). The V gene's germline CDR1 is MNHEY and CDR2 SMNVEV (reference sequence). This CDR3 region has 13 residues. Trimming shortened V by 5 bases and J by 0 bases, and 7 bases separated the two germline ends. The CDR3 is CASSLRANYGYTF. The CDR3 DNA follows: TGTGCCAGCAGTCTCAGGGCTAACTATGGCTACACCTTC.

This sequence joins TRBV2 and TRBJ2-5; a weak D match, TRBD1 (6 bases). Germline values: CDR1 SNHLY, CDR2 FYNNEI. This CDR3 is 13 amino acids long. Trimming took 6 bases from V and 5 from J, leaving 13 bases between them. CDR3 DNA: TGTGCCAGCAGCTGGACAGCCTGGGAGACCCAGTACTTC. Encoded protein: CASSWTAWETQYF.

DNA of the CDR3: TGTGCCTGGAGTATAAACCCCCCTCAGTACTTC. Translated, it gives CAWSINPPQYF. J is TRBJ2-7 and V is TRBV30, with D hard to call. Germline V lookup: CDR1 GTSNPN, CDR2 SVGIG (reference sequence). The CDR3 runs to 11 residues. Trimming pared 2 bases from V and 10 bases from J, leaving 12 bases between.